Sequencing of this T cell receptor beta chain was carried out in a study of cytomegalovirus exposure and HLA in healthy donors. The CDR3 sequence is 15 residues long. J gave up 6 bases and V 0 bases, and 6 bases lay outside the gene matches. Germline-derived CDR1 and CDR2 are SGHKS and YYEKEE (reference sequence). PCR involved 60 Vbeta and 13 Jbeta primers. Sequencing used immunoSEQ multiplex PCR; TCRdb keeps in-frame clones, though not all of them. The sample includes 210,000 or so clones, about 80% of them seen just once. This receptor was obtained from a man between 18 and 35 years old in good health and CMV-seronegative. The J gene is TRBJ1-5, the V gene TRBV5-5, with TRBD1 identical over 7 bases. The sequenced sample was PBMCs. The CDR3 spells CASSLVQGVFQPQHF. The DNA for the CDR3 is TGTGCCAGCAGCTTGGTCCAGGGGGTTTTTCAGCCCCAGCATTTT.